The next 9 T cell receptor beta chains were all read from a single sample in a study of shared clonotypes between healthy human individuals. Sequenced by immunoSEQ multiplex PCR; TCRdb stores in-frame clones only, minus some. The sample yields 450,000 to 550,000 clones, roughly 78% seen once. The sample taken for sequencing was PBMCs. These receptors were collected from a woman aged 35 to 49 in good health. Some clones in this sample may be carry-over from other donors' samples.

This rearrangement joins TRBV19 to TRBJ1-5; D is perhaps TRBD1 (5 bases). Trimming took off 5 bases at V and 0 bases at J, with 14 bases between the two ends. The CDR3 totals 16 residues. Germline V gives CDR1 LNHDA, CDR2 SQIVND (reference sequence). CDR3 protein: CASSSDRAYSNQPQHF. The CDR3 DNA reads as TGTGCCAGTAGTTCCGACAGAGCGTATAGCAATCAGCCCCAGCATTTT.

The chain couples TRBV4-1 to TRBJ2-7; TRBD2 matches 7 bases. J was trimmed by 0 bases and V by 2 bases; bases with no gene match: 10. There are 17 residues in the CDR3. Germline assignment: CDR1 MGHRA and CDR2 YSYEKL. CDR3 region: CASSQLLGLLNSYEQYF. Written as DNA, the CDR3 is TGCGCCAGCAGCCAATTGCTGGGACTACTGAACTCCTACGAGCAGTACTTC.

This CDR3 is CASSLSGRPTYEQYF. CDR3 in DNA: TGTGCCAGCAGCTTGAGCGGGAGGCCCACCTACGAGCAGTACTTC. The chain has TRBV5-6 and TRBJ2-7; 9 bases line up with TRBD2. The CDR3 loop spans 15 amino acids. Germline lookup yields CDR1 SGHDT and CDR2 YYEEEE. After removal of 1 base from V and 2 bases from J, the junction contained 4 bases not matched to a gene.

This clone has only one observation. The chain is built from TRBV5-1 and TRBJ2-1; 8 bases line up with TRBD2. This CDR3 comprises 16 residues. Looked up from germline, CDR1 is SGHRS and CDR2 is YFSETQ. Trimming removed 0 bases from V and 4 bases from J; junction bases left unmatched: 6. The CDR3 sequence: CASSLGTGGGYNEQFF. DNA for the CDR3: TGCGCCAGCAGCTTGGGTACGGGAGGGGGGTACAATGAGCAGTTCTTC.

This sequence joins TRBV7-9 and TRBJ1-5; tentative D call: TRBD1 (5 bases). Germline loops: CDR1 SEHNR, CDR2 FQNEAQ (reference sequence). This CDR3 spans 12 amino acids. Trimming cost V 10 bases and J 2 bases, with 9 bases left between them. CDR3 protein: CATGTGNQPQHF. CDR3 in DNA: TGTGCCACCGGGACCGGCAATCAGCCCCAGCATTTT. Full variable domain (outside the CDR3, taken from reference TRBV7-9 and TRBJ1-5): DTGVSQNPRHKITKRGQNVTFRCDPISEHNRLYWYRQTLGQGPEFLTYFQNEAQLEKSRLLSDRFSAERPKGSFSTLEIQRTEQGDSAMYLCATGTGNQPQHFGDGTRLSIL.

The chain couples TRBV9 to TRBJ2-1; the match to TRBD2 covers 7 bases. V shed 0 bases and J 0 bases; nucleotides not matched to a gene: 21. This CDR3 has 22 amino acids. Germline V gene lookup returns CDR1 SGDLS and CDR2 YYNGEE. CDR3 in DNA: TGTGCCAGCAGCGTAGGGGTGTTTTCCGGGATGACTAGCCTAAGCTCCTACAATGAGCAGTTCTTC. This codes for CASSVGVFSGMTSLSSYNEQFF.

The J gene is TRBJ2-3, the V gene TRBV5-1, with D maybe TRBD1 (6 bases). Trimming left V 4 bases short and J 2 bases short, with 14 bases between. CDR3 length: 15 amino acids. The V gene's germline CDR1 is SGHRS and CDR2 YFSETQ. The CDR3 region has the DNA TGCGCCAGCAGCCTAGGGACACCTCACACAGATACGCAGTATTTT. Protein product: CASSLGTPHTDTQYF.

The V call is TRBV19, the J call TRBJ2-3; 7 bases line up with TRBD2. The CDR3 loop spans 14 amino acids. J was trimmed by 6 bases and V by 5 bases; bases with no gene match: 8. Germline V CDR1 and CDR2: LNHDA, SQIVND (reference sequence). The DNA of the CDR3 is TGTGCCAGTAGTTCGCGGACTAGTTCCGATACGCAGTATTTT. Translating it yields CASSSRTSSDTQYF.

To note about this clone: The junction shows a germline mismatch at one end, possibly a read error. The J gene is TRBJ2-1, the V gene TRBV7-7, with 14 bases identical to TRBD2. Per the germline V gene, CDR1 is SSHAT and CDR2 is FNYEAQ (reference sequence). This CDR3 comprises 15 residues. The CDR3 DNA reads as TGTGCTAGCAGCCTGGGACTAGCGGGAGTCTATGAGCAGTTCTTC. It yields the protein CASSLGLAGVYEQFF.